The 5 T cell receptor beta chains listed next were all sequenced from one sample in a study of blood T cell repertoires in COVID-19. Libraries were prepared by immunoSEQ multiplex PCR; TCRdb keeps only in-frame clonotypes and omits some of them. This table holds under 130,000 clones, 80% to 85% found once. The sequencing input was peripheral blood. The receptor source for this set is an elderly woman with acute or convalescent COVID-19.

The genes are TRBV2 and TRBJ1-5; TRBD1 matches at 7 bases. The CDR3 has 14 residues. Looked up from germline, CDR1 is SNHLY and CDR2 is FYNNEI. V lost 6 bases, J lost 3 bases, and 5 bases stayed unmatched. The CDR3 nucleotides are TGTGCCAGCAGCGAGGGACAGCTCAATCAGCCCCAGCATTTT. Translated: CASSEGQLNQPQHF. The entire variable domain, with the rest obtained from reference TRBV2 and TRBJ1-5, is as follows: EPEVTQTPSHQVTQMGQEVILRCVPISNHLYFYWYRQILGQKVEFLVSFYNNEISEKSEIFDDQFSVERPDGSNFTLKIRSTKLEDSAMYFCASSEGQLNQPQHFGDGTRLSIL.

The chain carries TRBV2 and TRBJ2-3; 8 nucleotides align to TRBD1. V was clipped by 5 bases and J by 11 bases; unmatched bases: 12. CDR1 is SNHLY and CDR2 is FYNNEI in the germline V gene. The CDR3 loop spans 14 amino acids. The CDR3 DNA sequence: TGTGCCAGCAGTCAGGACAGGGCCGCGTATTTGCAGTATTTT. Protein product: CASSQDRAAYLQYF.

Comments on this clone: Other DNA sequences of this sample code for an identical CDR3. The chain joins TRBV18 to TRBJ1-3; TRBD1 matches 9 bases. V was clipped by 2 bases and J by 2 bases; unmatched bases: 1. This CDR3 contains 15 residues. Germline V gene data show CDR1 as KGHSH and CDR2 as LQKENI. The CDR3 reads CASSPGTGTGNTIYF. CDR3 DNA: TGTGCCAGCTCACCAGGGACAGGGACTGGAAACACCATATATTTT.

CDR3 coding DNA: TGTGCCAGCAGCTTAGGGCCTGAAGAGACCCAGTACTTC. This sequence encodes CASSLGPEETQYF. This chain links TRBV7-2 with TRBJ2-5; D is undetermined. Germline V CDR1 and CDR2: SGHTA, FQGNSA. The CDR3 is 13 amino acids. V lost 1 base and J lost 3, with 6 bases in between.

The chain links TRBV5-4 to TRBJ1-2, with a tentative D call TRBD1 (6 bases). The CDR3 is made up of 13 amino acids. V was trimmed by 4 bases and J by 2 bases, leaving 9 bases between them. Germline loops: CDR1 SGHNT, CDR2 YYREEE (reference sequence). DNA for the CDR3: TGTGCCAGCAGCCCGGACAGCAACTATGGCTACACCTTC. Amino acid sequence: CASSPDSNYGYTF.